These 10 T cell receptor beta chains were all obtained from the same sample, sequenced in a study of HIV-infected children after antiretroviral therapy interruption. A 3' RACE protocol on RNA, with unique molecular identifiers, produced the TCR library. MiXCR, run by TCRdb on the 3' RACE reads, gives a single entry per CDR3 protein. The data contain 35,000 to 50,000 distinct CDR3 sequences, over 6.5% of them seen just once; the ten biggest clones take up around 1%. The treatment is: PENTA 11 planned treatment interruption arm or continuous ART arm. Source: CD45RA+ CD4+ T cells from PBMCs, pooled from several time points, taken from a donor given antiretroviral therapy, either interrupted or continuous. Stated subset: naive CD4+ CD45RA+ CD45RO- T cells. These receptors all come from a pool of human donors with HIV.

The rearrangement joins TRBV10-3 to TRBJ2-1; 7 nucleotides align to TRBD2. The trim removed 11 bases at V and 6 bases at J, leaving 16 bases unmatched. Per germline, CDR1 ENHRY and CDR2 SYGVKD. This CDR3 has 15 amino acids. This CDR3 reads CAARGVVARANEQFF. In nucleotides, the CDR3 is TGTGCCGCACGGGGGGTGGTGGCGCGTGCCAATGAGCAGTTCTTC.

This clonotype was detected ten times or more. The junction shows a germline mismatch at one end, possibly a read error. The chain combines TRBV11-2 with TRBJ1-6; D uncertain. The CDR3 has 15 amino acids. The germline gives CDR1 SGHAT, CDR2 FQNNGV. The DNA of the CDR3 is TGTGCCAGCAGTATCCGGGAGACCTATAATTCGCCCCTCTACTTT. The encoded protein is CASSIRETYNSPLYF.

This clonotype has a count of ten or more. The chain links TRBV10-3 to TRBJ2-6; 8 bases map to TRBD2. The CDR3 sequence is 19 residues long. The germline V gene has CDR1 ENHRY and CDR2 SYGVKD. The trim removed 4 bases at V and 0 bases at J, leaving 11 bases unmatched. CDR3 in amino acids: CAISATTSARSSGANVLTF. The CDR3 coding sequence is TGTGCCATCAGTGCGACGACTAGCGCCAGAAGCTCTGGGGCCAACGTCCTGACTTTC.

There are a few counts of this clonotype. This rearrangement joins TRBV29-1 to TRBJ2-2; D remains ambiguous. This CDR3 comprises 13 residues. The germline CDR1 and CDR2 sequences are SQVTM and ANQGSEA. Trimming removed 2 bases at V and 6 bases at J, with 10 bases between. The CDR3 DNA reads TGCAGCGTTGAATTAAGGTCGTCCGGGGAGCTGTTTTTT. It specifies CSVELRSSGELFF.

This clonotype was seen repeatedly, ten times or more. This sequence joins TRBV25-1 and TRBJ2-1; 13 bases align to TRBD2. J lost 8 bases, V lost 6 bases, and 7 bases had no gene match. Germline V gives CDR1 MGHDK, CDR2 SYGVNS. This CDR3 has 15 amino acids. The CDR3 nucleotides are TGTGCCAGCAGCGGGACTAGCGGGGTGGGCGATGAGCAGTTCTTC. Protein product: CASSGTSGVGDEQFF.

CDR3 in amino acids: CASSFERGAPKEQYF. In DNA, the CDR3 is TGTGCCAGCAGCTTCGAGCGGGGCGCCCCTAAAGAGCAGTACTTC. V usage is TRBV7-9 and J usage is TRBJ2-7; TRBD2 agrees at 7 bases. V was pared by 3 bases and J by 7 bases, with 12 bases of the junction left unmatched. Germline CDR1 is SEHNR and CDR2 is FQNEAQ (reference sequence). The CDR3 length is 15 residues.

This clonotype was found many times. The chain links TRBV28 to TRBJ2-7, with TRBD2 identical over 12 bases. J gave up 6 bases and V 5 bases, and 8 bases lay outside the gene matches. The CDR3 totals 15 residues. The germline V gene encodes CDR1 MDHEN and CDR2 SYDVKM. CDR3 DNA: TGTGCCAGCAGTCCCGGACTAGCGGGAAAAACCGAGCAGTACTTC. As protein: CASSPGLAGKTEQYF.

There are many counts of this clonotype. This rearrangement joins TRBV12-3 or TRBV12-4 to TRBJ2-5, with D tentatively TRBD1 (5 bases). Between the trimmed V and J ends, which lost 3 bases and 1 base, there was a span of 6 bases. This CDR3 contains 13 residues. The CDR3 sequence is CASSFQGQETQYF. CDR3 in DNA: TGTGCCAGCAGTTTTCAGGGCCAAGAGACCCAGTACTTC.

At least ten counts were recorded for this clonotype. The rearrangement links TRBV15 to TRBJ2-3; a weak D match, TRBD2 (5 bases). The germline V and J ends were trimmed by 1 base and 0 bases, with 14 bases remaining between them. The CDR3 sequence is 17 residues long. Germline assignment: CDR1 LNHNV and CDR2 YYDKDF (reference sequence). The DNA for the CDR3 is TGTGCCACCAGCAGAGCTCGGGGTCCCACTAGCACAGATACGCAGTATTTT. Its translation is CATSRARGPTSTDTQYF.

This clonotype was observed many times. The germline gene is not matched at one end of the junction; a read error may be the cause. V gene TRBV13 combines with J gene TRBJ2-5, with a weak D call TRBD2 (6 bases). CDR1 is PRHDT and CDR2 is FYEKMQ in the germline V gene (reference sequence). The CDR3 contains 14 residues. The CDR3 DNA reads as TGTGCCAGCTCCCTGGGACTGGGCCAAGACACCCAGTACTTT. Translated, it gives CASSLGLGQDTQYF.